This T cell receptor (beta chain) was captured in a study of shared clonotypes between healthy human individuals. Whole-study findings and limits: Unshared clonotypes carried lower generation probabilities than those common to all four donors. Sequencing depth was expected to affect clonotype sharing among donors.

The CDR3 loop spans 14 amino acids. V lost 1 base, J lost 5 bases, and 4 bases stayed unmatched. The germline V gene encodes CDR1 SGHNT and CDR2 YYREEE (reference sequence). In the original analysis: Junction-only sequences produced by ImmunoSEQ had no quality scores, so filtering differed. Here immunoSEQ multiplex PCR was the method, and the copy in TCRdb shows in-frame clones only, minus some. The D gene and trimming were derived from the DNA, and the V and J assignments and clone size from that table. The sample includes about 2 million clones, less than 95% of them seen just once. Naivety among CD8 cells was defined by CD45RO negativity and positive CCR7 selection, thereby excluding terminally differentiated effector memory CD45RA+ cells. About this clone: The antigen is unknown. The same CDR3 arises from other DNA sequences in this sample as well.

The V call is TRBV5-4, the J call TRBJ1-1; 8 bases are a match to TRBD1. Material for sequencing was naive CD8+ T cells sorted from blood. This TCR derives from a man aged 18 to 35 in good health. The CDR3 loop reads CASSLTGGGTEAFF. The CDR3 DNA follows: TGTGCCAGCAGCTTGACAGGGGGTGGAACTGAAGCTTTCTTT.